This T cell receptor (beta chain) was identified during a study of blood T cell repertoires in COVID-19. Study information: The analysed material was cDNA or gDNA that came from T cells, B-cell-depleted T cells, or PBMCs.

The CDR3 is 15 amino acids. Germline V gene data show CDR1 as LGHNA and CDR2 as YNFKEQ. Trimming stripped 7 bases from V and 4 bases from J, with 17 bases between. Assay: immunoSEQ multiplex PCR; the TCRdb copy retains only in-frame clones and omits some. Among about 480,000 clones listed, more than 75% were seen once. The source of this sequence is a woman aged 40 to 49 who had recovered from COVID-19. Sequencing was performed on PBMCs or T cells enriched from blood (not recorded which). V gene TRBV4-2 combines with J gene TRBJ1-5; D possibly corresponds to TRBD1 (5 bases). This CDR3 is CASNGGAGLNQPQHF. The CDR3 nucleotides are TGTGCCAGCAATGGTGGCGCAGGGCTAAATCAGCCCCAGCATTTT.